Presented here are 16 T cell receptor beta chains from one specimen sequenced in a study of blood T cell repertoires in COVID-19. The repertoire was sequenced with immunoSEQ multiplex PCR; TCRdb's copy has only in-frame clones and lacks some. The profile shows just over 60,000 clones, 79% of them singletons. The material sequenced was peripheral blood. Receptors originate from a woman over 75 with active or convalescent COVID-19.

The chain has TRBV19 and TRBJ2-5; weak D call: TRBD2 (5 bases). Germline V gene sequence: CDR1 LNHDA, CDR2 SQIVND (reference sequence). Between the trimmed V and J ends, which lost 3 bases and 6 bases, there was a span of 14 bases. The CDR3 loop spans 14 amino acids. For the CDR3, the DNA is TGTGCCAGTAGTATGACACGAGGGATAAAGACCCAGTACTTC. Protein: CASSMTRGIKTQYF.

The CDR3 region has the DNA TGTGCCAGCAGTGAATTTCGGGATCTCAACACTGAAGCTTTCTTT. This encodes CASSEFRDLNTEAFF. The gene calls are TRBV25-1 and TRBJ1-1, with unresolved D. The CDR3 loop spans 15 amino acids. The V gene lost 1 base and the J gene lost 2 bases, with 11 bases spanning the gap. CDR1 is MGHDK and CDR2 is SYGVNS in the germline V gene.

The chain joins TRBV5-4 to TRBJ1-2, with TRBD1 matching over 7 bases. V shed 0 bases, J shed 4 bases, and the junction held 9 bases outside the gene matches. CDR1 and CDR2 (germline): SGHNT, YYREEE (reference sequence). The CDR3 contains 16 residues. CDR3 amino acids: CASSLGGTASGYGYTF. DNA for the CDR3: TGTGCCAGCAGCTTGGGCGGGACAGCTTCGGGCTATGGCTACACCTTC.

The chain joins TRBV5-4 to TRBJ1-5; tentatively, D is TRBD1 (5 bases). Germline CDR1 and CDR2: SGHNT and YYREEE (reference sequence). V shed 3 bases and J shed 0 bases, with 10 bases lying between them. The CDR3 has 15 residues. The CDR3 region is CASSSGGDSNQPQHF. CDR3 bases: TGTGCCAGCAGCTCCGGGGGGGATAGCAATCAGCCCCAGCATTTT.

The rearrangement joins TRBV5-1 to TRBJ1-4; the D gene is possibly TRBD1 (6 bases). Trimming removed 0 bases from V and 6 bases from J, with 12 bases in between. The length of the CDR3 is 15 residues. From germline, CDR1 is SGHRS and CDR2 YFSETQ. The DNA for the CDR3 is TGCGCCAGCAGCTTGGCGGGGGGGCACGATGAAAAACTGTTTTTT. This codes for CASSLAGGHDEKLFF.

This chain's CDR3 is CASSYRGAVENTEAFF. The CDR3 nucleotides read TGCGCCAGCAGCTACAGGGGAGCGGTAGAGAACACTGAAGCTTTCTTT. J is TRBJ1-1 and V is TRBV5-1, with 7 bases lining up with TRBD1. The CDR3 sequence is 16 residues long. J lost 1 base, V lost 3 bases, and 9 bases had no gene match. Germline values: CDR1 SGHRS, CDR2 YFSETQ.

CDR3 loop: CASSVGLAGTYEQYF. The CDR3 DNA is TGTGCCAGCAGTGTCGGGCTAGCGGGGACCTACGAGCAGTACTTC. The chain recombines TRBV2 with TRBJ2-7; 9 bases match TRBD2. Germline V gene lookup returns CDR1 SNHLY and CDR2 FYNNEI. The CDR3 runs to 15 residues. Unmatched junction bases numbered 6, after V lost 4 bases and J lost 2 bases.

The chain's CDR3 is CASSLAAAGGPRNEQFF. CDR3 nucleotide sequence: TGTGCCAGCAGCTTGGCCGCGGCGGGGGGGCCTAGGAATGAGCAGTTCTTC. The chain carries TRBV5-4 and TRBJ2-1, with 9 bases matching TRBD2. Germline-derived CDR1 and CDR2 are SGHNT and YYREEE (reference sequence). The J segment lost 7 bases and the V segment lost 0 bases, leaving 11 bases of the junction unmatched. The CDR3 runs to 17 residues.

V gene TRBV29-1 combines with J gene TRBJ1-2, with D unclear. Per germline, CDR1 SQVTM and CDR2 ANQGSEA. Trimming stripped 7 bases from V and 8 bases from J, with 17 bases between. The CDR3 spans 12 residues. This CDR3 is CSAAPLGDGYTF. CDR3 in DNA: TGCAGCGCCGCTCCTTTGGGCGACGGCTACACCTTC.

The chain uses TRBV5-1 and TRBJ2-7; 9 bases agree with TRBD1. V lost 4 bases, J lost 5 bases, and 7 bases stayed unmatched. CDR1 and CDR2 from the germline V gene are SGHRS and YFSETQ. The length of the CDR3 is 14 residues. The CDR3 is CASSPGDRVDEQYF. For the CDR3, the DNA is TGCGCCAGCAGCCCGGGGGACAGGGTAGACGAGCAGTACTTC.

The chain joins TRBV18 to TRBJ1-2; 9 bases agree with TRBD1. CDR1 KGHSH and CDR2 LQKENI come from the germline V gene. The length of the CDR3 is 18 residues. The ends lost 5 bases at V and 4 bases at J; junction bases unmatched: 17. The CDR3 region is CASSFTGTGSLLTYGYTF. CDR3 DNA sequence: TGTGCCAGCTCATTCACCGGGACAGGGTCCCTCCTGACCTATGGCTACACCTTC.

The chain couples TRBV10-1 to TRBJ2-3; D perhaps matches TRBD2 (7 bases). The CDR3 spans 14 residues. Germline V gives CDR1 WNHNN, CDR2 SYGVQD (reference sequence). V dropped 0 bases and J dropped 4 bases, with 8 bases sitting between them. CDR3 in amino acids: CASSESGGADTQYF. The CDR3 bases are TGCGCCAGCAGTGAGTCAGGGGGGGCAGATACGCAGTATTTT.

The rearrangement links TRBV19 to TRBJ1-5; no clear D gene. The germline V gene has CDR1 LNHDA and CDR2 SQIVND (reference sequence). The CDR3 extends over 15 amino acids. The V end was cut by 0 bases, the J end by 0 bases, with 6 bases between. In DNA form, the CDR3 reads TGTGCCAGTAGTATAGACCAGATTAGCAATCAGCCCCAGCATTTT. Translating it yields CASSIDQISNQPQHF.

The rearrangement links TRBV27 to TRBJ1-2; 7 nucleotides align to TRBD1. The CDR3 spans 14 residues. The trim removed 6 bases at V and 4 bases at J, leaving 8 bases unmatched. The germline V gene encodes CDR1 MNHEY and CDR2 SMNVEV (reference sequence). CDR3 region: CASRPNRGSYGYTF. CDR3 DNA: TGTGCCAGCAGACCCAACAGGGGCTCCTATGGCTACACCTTC.

This rearrangement joins TRBV19 to TRBJ2-3, with TRBD2 as a possible D gene (6 bases). The CDR3 runs to 14 residues. The germline V gene encodes CDR1 LNHDA and CDR2 SQIVND (reference sequence). V was pared by 10 bases and J by 0 bases, with 14 bases between. DNA for the CDR3: TGTGCCACCAAGGGAGGCATCAGCACAGATACGCAGTATTTT. This gives the protein CATKGGISTDTQYF.

The genes are TRBV9 and TRBJ1-1; 7 bases line up with TRBD1. V shed 0 bases and J 8 bases; nucleotides not matched to a gene: 4. This CDR3 contains 13 residues. From germline, CDR1 is SGDLS and CDR2 YYNGEE. CDR3 nucleotides: TGTGCCAGCAGCGTAGCTTCGGACAGGGAAGCTTTCTTT. Amino acids: CASSVASDREAFF.